Listed below are T cell receptor beta chains from one sample, sequenced in a study of T-cell memory formation after mild COVID-19. TCRdb reanalysed the 5' RACE reads using MiXCR and keeps one entry per CDR3 protein. The sample includes 380,000 or so distinct CDR3 sequences, roughly 13% of them seen just once. Specimen: PBMCs or a T cell subset sorted from them (not recorded which). Receptors were obtained from a man between 18 and 35 years old who had mild COVID-19 (a few samples of this study predate the infection). Cell type and time point are not known. The CDR3 runs from the conserved cysteine through the conserved F or W. The D gene is left open where the match is weak. Where a row states a size, it is once, few, many or the class of an expanded clone; other rows omit it.

D	size	length	V	J	CDR3	DNA
TRBD1	few	15	TRBV5-1	TRBJ2-7	CASSTRQGASYEQYF	TGCGCCAGCAGCACGAGACAGGGGGCGTCCTACGAGCAGTACTTC
-	many	14	TRBV5-1	TRBJ1-2	CASSPRTGGNGYTF	TGCGCCAGCAGCCCACGGACGGGGGGAAATGGCTACACCTTC
TRBD2	few	17	TRBV7-8	TRBJ2-1	CASSFRRLAGGNNEQFF	TGTGCCAGCAGCTTTCGCCGACTAGCGGGGGGTAATAATGAGCAGTTCTTC
-	many	16	TRBV7-2	TRBJ2-1	CASSSNMWGGYNEQFF	TGTGCCAGCAGCTCGAATATGTGGGGAGGATACAATGAGCAGTTCTTC
-	many	13	TRBV7-2	TRBJ2-5	CASSPRRQETQYF	TGTGCCAGCAGCCCTAGACGACAAGAGACCCAGTACTTC
-	few	14	TRBV12-3/TRBV12-4	TRBJ1-6	CASSPPGGYSPLHF	TGTGCCAGCAGTCCACCTGGAGGGTATTCACCCCTCCACTTT
-	few	13	TRBV6-2/TRBV6-3	TRBJ2-2	CASSYRLDGELFF	TGTGCCAGCAGTTACAGGCTGGACGGGGAGCTGTTTTTT
TRBD2	few	15	TRBV3-1	TRBJ2-3	CASSQLAGGTDTQYF	TGTGCCAGCAGCCAGCTAGCGGGGGGCACAGATACGCAGTATTTT
TRBD1	few	13	TRBV7-8	TRBJ1-2	CASTGTGVYGYTF	TGTGCCAGCACCGGGACAGGGGTCTATGGCTACACCTTC
TRBD2	few	16	TRBV7-2	TRBJ2-3	CASSTGTSGGTRTQYF	TGTGCCAGCAGCACCGGGACTAGCGGGGGGACCCGAACGCAGTATTTT
-	few	15	TRBV24-1	TRBJ2-3	CATSDPRIGGDTQYF	TGTGCCACCAGTGATCCCCGGATCGGGGGTGATACGCAGTATTTT
-	many	14	TRBV4-3	TRBJ2-1	CASSQDRGGNEQFF	TGCGCCAGCAGCCAAGACAGGGGGGGGAATGAGCAGTTCTTC
-	-	14	TRBV9	TRBJ2-7	CASSETVSVSEQYF	TGTGCCAGCAGCGAGACAGTATCCGTCAGCGAGCAGTACTTC
-	many	15	TRBV19	TRBJ1-4	CASSIVGATNEKLFF	TGTGCCAGTAGTATAGTCGGAGCCACTAATGAAAAACTGTTTTTT
-	-	15	TRBV18	TRBJ1-1	CASSPVRGLDTEAFF	TGTGCCAGCTCACCCGTTCGGGGATTAGATACTGAAGCTTTCTTT
TRBD1	-	19	TRBV11-1	TRBJ1-5	CASSSTDRVDRGFTQPQHF	TGTGCCAGCAGCTCGACCGACCGGGTAGACAGGGGGTTCACTCAGCCCCAGCATTTT
-	few	14	TRBV29-1	TRBJ1-1	CSVEAHTMNTEAFF	TGCAGCGTTGAGGCACATACGATGAACACTGAAGCTTTCTTT
TRBD2	-	16	TRBV3-1	TRBJ2-2	CASSHLKGGVTGELFF	TGTGCCAGCAGCCACCTCAAGGGAGGGGTGACCGGGGAGCTGTTTTTT
-	few	16	TRBV4-3	TRBJ2-2	CASSQDSGHGSGELFF	TGCGCCAGCAGCCAAGATTCGGGGCATGGTTCCGGGGAGCTGTTTTTT
-	many	14	TRBV18	TRBJ1-2	CASSPFRDQGGYTF	TGTGCCAGCTCACCCTTCAGGGACCAAGGAGGCTACACCTTC
-	-	15	TRBV4-2	TRBJ2-3	CASSQGTSRADTQYF	TGTGCCAGCAGCCAAGGCACCAGCCGGGCAGATACGCAGTATTTT
-	-	13	TRBV6-2/TRBV6-3	TRBJ1-5	CASSYGFNQPQHF	TGTGCCAGCAGTTACGGGTTTAATCAGCCCCAGCATTTT
TRBD1	many	13	TRBV27	TRBJ2-3	CASLGQGTDTQYF	TGTGCCAGCTTGGGACAGGGAACAGATACGCAGTATTTT
-	many	13	TRBV7-2	TRBJ2-5	CASSLGRSETQYF	TGTGCCAGCAGCTTGGGACGCTCGGAGACCCAGTACTTC
TRBD2	-	16	TRBV2	TRBJ2-2	CASRPIAGGYTGELFF	TGTGCCAGCAGACCAATCGCGGGGGGGTACACCGGGGAGCTGTTTTTT
-	-	15	TRBV7-7	TRBJ2-2	CASSLEAARGGELFF	TGTGCCAGCAGCTTAGAGGCAGCCCGGGGCGGGGAGCTGTTTTTT
-	few	15	TRBV7-2	TRBJ2-5	CASSLAKGGSETQYF	TGTGCCAGCAGCTTAGCCAAGGGGGGGTCCGAGACCCAGTACTTC
TRBD1	few	14	TRBV7-2	TRBJ2-2	CASSQKTGGGELFF	TGTGCCAGCAGCCAGAAGACAGGGGGTGGGGAGCTGTTTTTT
-	few	12	TRBV7-3	TRBJ2-2	CASSLGSGWLFF	TGTGCCAGCAGCTTAGGCTCAGGGTGGCTGTTTTTT
-	few	11	TRBV29-1	TRBJ1-2	CSVWGEYGYTF	TGCAGTGTTTGGGGGGAATATGGCTACACCTTC
-	few	15	TRBV5-1	TRBJ2-5	CASSLGPAGQETQYF	TGCGCCAGCAGCTTGGGACCTGCAGGCCAAGAGACCCAGTACTTC
TRBD1	-	16	TRBV27	TRBJ1-2	CASSLAYGTVGYGYTF	TGTGCCAGCAGTTTAGCCTACGGGACAGTGGGCTATGGCTACACCTTC
TRBD2	many	16	TRBV7-3	TRBJ2-1	CASSLSSGGSYNEQFF	TGTGCCAGCAGCTTATCTAGCGGGGGCTCATACAATGAGCAGTTCTTC
-	few	15	TRBV4-1	TRBJ1-2	CASSQAGGLNYGYTF	TGCGCCAGCAGCCAAGCCGGAGGGTTAAACTATGGCTACACCTTC
-	few	15	TRBV5-1	TRBJ1-5	CASSLVPTGNQPQHF	TGCGCCAGCAGCTTGGTTCCCACGGGGAATCAGCCCCAGCATTTT
-	few	14	TRBV5-1	TRBJ1-1	CASSWGGTNTEAFF	TGCGCCAGCAGCTGGGGGGGGACGAACACTGAAGCTTTCTTT
TRBD2	-	15	TRBV7-7	TRBJ2-1	CASSLWLAGGGEQFF	TGTGCTAGCAGTCTTTGGCTAGCGGGGGGAGGTGAGCAGTTCTTC
TRBD1	few	15	TRBV5-1	TRBJ2-3	CASSSRQGVTDTQYF	TGCGCCAGCAGCTCCCGACAGGGGGTGACAGATACGCAGTATTTT
-	few	16	TRBV7-8	TRBJ2-5	CASSLRQKRPQETQYF	TGTGCCAGCAGCCTCCGACAGAAAAGACCGCAAGAGACCCAGTACTTC
TRBD1	-	16	TRBV5-1	TRBJ2-1	CASSLDPRTGFWEQFF	TGCGCCAGCAGCTTGGATCCCCGGACAGGGTTCTGGGAGCAGTTCTTC
-	many	13	TRBV4-3	TRBJ1-1	CASSQDLTPGAFF	TGCGCCAGCAGCCAAGATTTGACCCCAGGAGCTTTCTTT
-	-	14	TRBV5-5	TRBJ2-5	CASSLTQGGETQYF	TGTGCCAGCAGCTTGACGCAGGGTGGCGAGACCCAGTACTTC
-	-	13	TRBV11-2	TRBJ1-5	CASSANIQQPQHF	TGTGCCAGCAGCGCCAATATACAACAGCCCCAGCATTTT
-	-	16	TRBV4-1	TRBJ1-5	CASSQEGRVFNQPQHF	TGCGCCAGCAGCCAAGAGGGCAGGGTTTTCAATCAGCCCCAGCATTTT
-	many	13	TRBV20-1	TRBJ2-7	CSARLLGGGTQYF	TGCAGTGCTAGATTGCTCGGAGGGGGAACGCAGTACTTC
-	-	16	TRBV5-1	TRBJ2-6	CASSVTDHSGANVLTF	TGCGCCAGCAGCGTGACCGACCACTCTGGGGCCAACGTCCTGACTTTC
TRBD1	-	15	TRBV10-3	TRBJ2-7	CAIRLGQGPSYEQYF	TGTGCCATCAGGCTCGGACAGGGCCCGTCCTACGAGCAGTACTTC
TRBD2	-	15	TRBV6-2/TRBV6-3	TRBJ2-1	CASTGTSGVGNEQFF	TGTGCCAGCACCGGGACTAGCGGGGTGGGCAATGAGCAGTTCTTC
-	-	19	TRBV4-1	TRBJ2-3	CASSQDQFREGVSTDTQYF	TGCGCCAGCAGCCAAGACCAATTTCGGGAAGGGGTTAGCACAGATACGCAGTATTTT
-	many	12	TRBV7-2	TRBJ2-7	CASSSQGREQYF	TGTGCCAGCAGCTCACAGGGACGGGAGCAGTACTTC
-	-	18	TRBV29-1	TRBJ2-5	CSVEPIGMDEPTRETQYF	TGCAGCGTTGAACCGATCGGGATGGACGAACCCACCCGGGAGACCCAGTACTTC
-	few	13	TRBV29-1	TRBJ1-5	CSVAGGSNQPQHF	TGCAGCGTTGCTGGGGGCAGCAATCAGCCCCAGCATTTT
-	-	13	TRBV7-9	TRBJ1-6	CASSFALNSPLHF	TGTGCCAGCAGCTTTGCCCTTAATTCACCCCTCCACTTT
TRBD2	few	17	TRBV7-6	TRBJ2-7	CASSLAPPGSGGYEQYF	TGTGCCAGCAGCTTAGCTCCGCCTGGGAGCGGGGGCTACGAGCAGTACTTC
-	-	15	TRBV7-9	TRBJ2-2	CASSSRQGGAGELFF	TGTGCCAGCAGCTCCCGACAGGGAGGGGCCGGGGAGCTGTTTTTT
TRBD1	few	15	TRBV2	TRBJ2-3	CASGGDRGRPDTQYF	TGTGCCAGCGGAGGGGACAGGGGTAGGCCAGATACGCAGTATTTT
TRBD1	-	15	TRBV11-1	TRBJ2-1	CASSPGQGVGNEQFF	TGTGCCAGCAGCCCCGGACAGGGGGTTGGCAATGAGCAGTTCTTC
TRBD1	few	16	TRBV20-1	TRBJ1-3	CSARAWTGADGNTIYF	TGCAGTGCTAGAGCTTGGACAGGGGCGGATGGAAACACCATATATTTT
-	-	14	TRBV5-4	TRBJ2-3	CASSLGLVSDTQYF	TGTGCCAGCAGCTTGGGACTAGTATCAGATACGCAGTATTTT